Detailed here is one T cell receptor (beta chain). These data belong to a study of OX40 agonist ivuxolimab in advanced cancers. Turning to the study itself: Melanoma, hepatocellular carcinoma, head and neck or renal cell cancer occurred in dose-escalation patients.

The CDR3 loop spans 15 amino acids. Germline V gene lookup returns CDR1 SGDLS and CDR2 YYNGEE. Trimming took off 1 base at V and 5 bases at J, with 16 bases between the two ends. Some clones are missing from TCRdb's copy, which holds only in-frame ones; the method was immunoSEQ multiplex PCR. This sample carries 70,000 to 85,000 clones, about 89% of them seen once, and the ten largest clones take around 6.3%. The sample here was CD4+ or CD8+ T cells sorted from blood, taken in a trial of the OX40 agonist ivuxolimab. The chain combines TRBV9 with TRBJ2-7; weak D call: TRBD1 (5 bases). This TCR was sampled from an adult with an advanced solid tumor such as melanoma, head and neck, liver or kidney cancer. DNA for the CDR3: TGTGCCAGCAGCGTAAGGGGCCTTGGTTTGGACGAGCAGTACTTC. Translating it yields CASSVRGLGLDEQYF.